The rows below give T cell receptor beta chains drawn from one sample of a study of cytomegalovirus exposure and HLA in healthy donors. TCRdb keeps only in-frame clones here, not all; method: immunoSEQ multiplex PCR. The table lists some 150,000 clones, roughly 79% of them singletons, with around 1.3% in the top ten. Sequencing was performed on PBMCs. All receptors come from a woman in her forties or fifties in good health and CMV-seronegative. CDR3s include the opening cysteine and the closing phenylalanine or tryptophan. A D gene is named only where the DNA matches it firmly. Clone size, where shown, is once, few, many, or a class for clones that have expanded.

TRBV5-1,TRBJ1-6,.,.,TGCGCCAGCAGCTCCATGCCAGGGGCGGATTCACCCCTCCACTTT,CASSSMPGADSPLHF
TRBV4-3,TRBJ2-2,.,.,TGCGCCAGCAGCCAAGATGGCGGCTCACTAACGAACACCGGGGAGCTGTTTTTT,CASSQDGGSLTNTGELFF
TRBV6-6,TRBJ2-7,once,.,TGTGCCAGCAGTGCCGGTCCCGGGACAGAGCAGTACTTC,CASSAGPGTEQYF
TRBV7-9,TRBJ2-1,once,TRBD2,TGTGCCAGCAGCTCGGGACTAGCGGCCTACAATGAGCAGTTCTTC,CASSSGLAAYNEQFF
TRBV19,TRBJ1-5,.,TRBD1,TGTGCCAGGGACAGGGCGCTTGGAAATCAGCCCCAGCATTTT,CARDRALGNQPQHF
TRBV19,TRBJ1-2,.,.,TGTGCCAGTAGTATAGATCTTTGGGGCACGCGAAGGGGCTACACCTTC,CASSIDLWGTRRGYTF
TRBV6-4,TRBJ2-3,many,TRBD2,TGTGCCAGCAGTGAGTCTAGCGGGAGCTCAGATACGCAGTATTTT,CASSESSGSSDTQYF
TRBV2,TRBJ1-1,.,TRBD1,TGTGCCAGCAGGACCGGGACAGAGAACACTGAAGCTTTCTTT,CASRTGTENTEAFF
TRBV4-3,TRBJ2-3,once,TRBD2,TGCGCCAGCAGCCAAGAGGCAGGGCGCGGGGGTACGCAGTATTTT,CASSQEAGRGGTQYF
TRBV4-3,TRBJ1-2,.,.,TGCGCCAGCAGCCAAGACCCAGGGTATGGCTACACCTTC,CASSQDPGYGYTF
TRBV5-4,TRBJ2-7,.,.,TGTGCCAGCAGCTTGTACTCTGGAGACCCCTACGAGCAGTACTTC,CASSLYSGDPYEQYF
TRBV7-8,TRBJ1-4,.,.,TGTGCCAGCAGCTTGGGGGCGATCCCCGGGAATGAAAAACTGTTTTTT,CASSLGAIPGNEKLFF
TRBV7-8,TRBJ1-4,.,.,TGTGCCAGCAGCTTCCGGCAGGGGCGAATTAATGAAAAACTGTTTTTT,CASSFRQGRINEKLFF
TRBV5-1,TRBJ2-1,once,.,TGCGCCAGCAGCTTGGATGCAGTCTACAATGAGCAGTTCTTC,CASSLDAVYNEQFF
TRBV28,TRBJ2-7,.,.,TGTGCCAGCACCCACTCCTACGAGCAGTACTTC,CASTHSYEQYF
TRBV7-2,TRBJ1-4,.,.,TGTGCCAGCAGCCTAGGGCCTTTTGGCAGACAAACTAATGAAAAACTGTTTTTT,CASSLGPFGRQTNEKLFF
TRBV25-1,TRBJ1-1,.,TRBD1,TGTGCCAGCAGTGAGCTGACAGGGGCGAACACTGAAGCTTTCTTT,CASSELTGANTEAFF
TRBV5-1,TRBJ1-2,few,.,TGCGCCAGCAGCAGTACCGTCCCCCCCATAAGCGGCTATGGCTACACCTTC,CASSSTVPPISGYGYTF
TRBV7-2,TRBJ2-2,.,.,TGTGCCAGCAGCTTAGAAGCACGCACCGGGGAGCTGTTTTTT,CASSLEARTGELFF
TRBV27,TRBJ1-2,once,.,TGTGCCAGCAGCCAAGTGTCCGGGAGTGGCTACACCTTC,CASSQVSGSGYTF
TRBV7-2,TRBJ1-3,few,.,TGTGCCAGCAGCTTATCCCCGCGGACAGCCTCTGGAAACACCATATATTTT,CASSLSPRTASGNTIYF
TRBV19,TRBJ1-1,.,.,TGTGCCAGTAGTACTGAAGACAGTCTTGAAGCTTTCTTT,CASSTEDSLEAFF
TRBV5-6,TRBJ1-1,.,.,TGTGCCAGCAGCTTGAAGGGAGCCACTGAAGCTTTCTTT,CASSLKGATEAFF
TRBV28,TRBJ2-2,.,TRBD2,TGTGCCAGCAATGCCCGAACGGGGCTAGCGGCGAACACCGGGGAGCTGTTTTTT,CASNARTGLAANTGELFF
TRBV27,TRBJ2-5,.,TRBD2,TGTGCCAGCAGACCCTTAGCGGGAACGCCGCAAGAGACCCAGTACTTC,CASRPLAGTPQETQYF
TRBV2,TRBJ1-6,.,TRBD1,TGTGCCAGCAAGGACAGGGGAAACTCCTATAATTCACCCCTCCACTTT,CASKDRGNSYNSPLHF
TRBV5-6,TRBJ2-1,.,.,TGTGCCAGCAGCTGGGGCCACAATGAGCAGTTCTTC,CASSWGHNEQFF
TRBV7-2,TRBJ1-5,.,.,TGTGCCAGCAGCTTAGTAGGGACAAGCAATCAGCCCCAGCATTTT,CASSLVGTSNQPQHF
TRBV28,TRBJ1-1,.,.,TGTGCCAGCAGTTGGGGGTCGGCAGGGAGGGATGAAGCTTTCTTT,CASSWGSAGRDEAFF
TRBV6-5,TRBJ2-7,once,.,TGTGCCAGCAGAAGGGGTTACGAGCAGTACTTC,CASRRGYEQYF
TRBV6-1,TRBJ2-4,few,TRBD2,TGTGCCAGCAGTGGCGGACTAGCGGTCCCATTTCTAGCCAAAAACATTCAGTACTTC,CASSGGLAVPFLAKNIQYF
TRBV15,TRBJ2-3,.,TRBD1,TGTGCCACCAGCAGAACCGACAGGGCCCGTAGCACAGATACGCAGTATTTT,CATSRTDRARSTDTQYF
TRBV19,TRBJ1-5,.,.,TGTGCCAGTAGTCGAGTACCCGGGAAGCATCAGCCCCAGCATTTT,CASSRVPGKHQPQHF
TRBV13,TRBJ2-7,.,TRBD1,TGTGCCAGCAGCAGTGCCCCGGGACAGGATTTCTACGAGCAGTACTTC,CASSSAPGQDFYEQYF
TRBV18,TRBJ2-1,once,.,TGTGCCAGCTCACCACCACAGAACTACAATGAGCAGTTCTTC,CASSPPQNYNEQFF
TRBV7-3,TRBJ2-1,.,.,TGTGCCAGCAGCCTGCTTGGTAGCGGTTACAATGAGCAGTTCTTC,CASSLLGSGYNEQFF
TRBV7-6,TRBJ1-4,.,TRBD1,TGTGCCAGCAACCAACAGGGGGGAGGAACTAATGAAAAACTGTTTTTT,CASNQQGGGTNEKLFF
TRBV5-4,TRBJ1-1,.,TRBD1,TGTGCCAGCAGCCCGCTACCGACAGGGTTGGACACTGAAGCTTTCTTT,CASSPLPTGLDTEAFF
TRBV30,TRBJ1-5,.,.,TGTGCCTGGAGTGTAACAGGTTCTGAGCCCCAGCATTTT,CAWSVTGSEPQHF
TRBV6-6,TRBJ1-5,.,.,TGTGCCAGCAATATATATAGCAATCAGCCCCAGCATTTT,CASNIYSNQPQHF
TRBV12-5,TRBJ2-7,.,TRBD1,TGTGCTAGTGGCCTGGGACAGGGCTACGAGCAGTACTTC,CASGLGQGYEQYF
TRBV19,TRBJ1-5,.,TRBD1,TGTGCCAGTAGTCACCGGACAGGGACGAGCAATCAGCCCCAGCATTTT,CASSHRTGTSNQPQHF
TRBV30,TRBJ1-2,.,.,TGTGCCTGGAGTTTAGTTTTCTTTAACTATGGCTACACCTTC,CAWSLVFFNYGYTF
TRBV27,TRBJ2-7,.,.,TGTGCCAGCAGTTTATGGCGGTCTAACGGGAGAAGAGGCGAGCAGTACTTC,CASSLWRSNGRRGEQYF
TRBV28,TRBJ1-2,.,TRBD1,TGTGCCAGCAGTTTAGGGCAGGGGGCGGGCTATGGCTACACCTTC,CASSLGQGAGYGYTF
TRBV5-1,TRBJ2-3,.,.,TGCGCCAGCAGCTTGGGCTTAGCCATTCGCACAGATACGCAGTATTTT,CASSLGLAIRTDTQYF
TRBV5-6,TRBJ2-7,.,TRBD1,TGTGCCAGCAGCACCGGACAGGGGAACTACGAGCAGTACTTC,CASSTGQGNYEQYF
TRBV27,TRBJ1-2,few,.,TGTGCCAGCAGTCCTGGACAGCGGACGGGCAATTATGGCTACACCTTC,CASSPGQRTGNYGYTF
TRBV30,TRBJ1-1,.,TRBD1,TGTGCCTGGACTTTTGGGACAGCGGAACGGGCTTTCTTT,CAWTFGTAERAFF
TRBV15,TRBJ1-3,.,.,TGTGCCACCAGCCCCCTGGGCCTGGGCAGAATCAATTCTGGAAACACCATATATTTT,CATSPLGLGRINSGNTIYF
TRBV5-1,TRBJ2-2,.,TRBD1,TGCGCCAGCAGCCGCAGGACAGGGTTAACCGGGGAGCTGTTTTTT,CASSRRTGLTGELFF
TRBV5-4,TRBJ2-3,once,.,TGTGCCAGCAGCTTGTGGGACATCACAGATACGCAGTATTTT,CASSLWDITDTQYF
TRBV1,TRBJ2-4,.,.,TGCACCAGCAGCCAATCCGGGGGAGGCAAAAACATTCAGTACTTC,CTSSQSGGGKNIQYF
TRBV19,TRBJ1-5,.,.,TGTGTCAGTAGTATAGGTGCGGTACCAAGGCAGCCCCAGCATTTT,CVSSIGAVPRQPQHF
TRBV5-1,TRBJ1-2,.,TRBD1,TGCGCCAGCAGCCGAGGACAGGGATATGGCTACACCTTC,CASSRGQGYGYTF